A selection of T cell receptor beta chains follows, all from one sample in a study of shared clonotypes between healthy human individuals. Data came from immunoSEQ multiplex PCR; TCRdb stores just in-frame clones and leaves some out. The top ten hold more than 10% of the sample, which has a few hundred thousand clones, around 80% seen once. The sequenced material came from PBMCs. These receptors came from a woman aged 35 to 49 in good health. Some clones in this sample may be carry-over from other donors' samples. CDR3s include the opening cysteine and the closing phenylalanine or tryptophan.

j_call | v_call | cdr3_aa
TRBJ2-3 | TRBV10-3 | CAIRGTSGSEGTDTQYF
TRBJ2-3 | TRBV7-7 | CASSFGLAADTQYF
TRBJ2-7 | TRBV27 | CASSRRDGAYEQYF
TRBJ2-1 | TRBV29-1 | CSVSGVMDNEQFF
TRBJ2-3 | TRBV28 | CASSLGAGGPTDTQYF
TRBJ2-7 | TRBV7-2 | CASSLGWTSAREQYF
TRBJ2-3 | TRBV7-2 | CASNYLPDTQYF
TRBJ1-2 | TRBV6-6 | CASSTSYRGDYTF
TRBJ2-7 | TRBV19 | CAVEEQYF
TRBJ2-7 | TRBV6-1 | CASSEVNTYEQYF
NA | TRBV30 | CAWSVGDGYEQYF
TRBJ2-5 | TRBV10-2 | CASSERDRDQETQYF
TRBJ2-1 | TRBV6-5 | CASSSLAGSFEQFF
TRBJ2-7 | TRBV6-5 | CASSYPRPGVGYEQYF
TRBJ2-5 | TRBV5-1 | CASSLAGNEETQYF
TRBJ2-5 | TRBV21-1 | CASSKDGRTGDLQETQHF
TRBJ1-3 | TRBV10-2 | CASSVAGDSGNTIYF
TRBJ1-5 | TRBV13 | CASSLISWVQPQHF
TRBJ1-5 | TRBV30 | CAWSTGDNQPQHF
TRBJ2-2 | TRBV28 | CASSTTGGTSGSRPGELFF
TRBJ2-1 | TRBV19 | CASSMQAGGPDEQFF
TRBJ2-1 | TRBV4-2 | CASSQDGGSDHNEQFF
TRBJ2-6 | TRBV5-4 | CASSAQSSGANVLTF
TRBJ2-2 | TRBV28 | CASSPPGGFTGELFF
TRBJ2-7 | TRBV7-8 | CASSLGQGREQYF
TRBJ2-7 | TRBV2 | CASSEIPAWKYF
TRBJ2-7 | TRBV19 | CASSIGTSVYEQYF
TRBJ1-5 | TRBV27 | CASSLLQGFSRGTQHF
TRBJ1-5 | TRBV30 | CAWSSSGNQPQHF
TRBJ2-7 | TRBV6-5 | CASSSSPGQGIYEQYF
TRBJ1-2 | TRBV2 | CASSVINPTRQGVRGYTF
TRBJ2-3 | TRBV4-2 | CASSPFRTPTDTQYF
TRBJ2-1 | TRBV6-1 | CASREGVAYHEQFF
TRBJ1-2 | TRBV27 | CASSPHRGGGDYGYTF
TRBJ2-1 | TRBV30 | CAYDRDSYNEQFF
NA | TRBV19 | CASSIGSGGPYEQYF
TRBJ1-1 | TRBV7-2 | CASSLTGANTEAFF
TRBJ1-2 | TRBV15 | CATSTLPEDGHYGYTF
TRBJ2-7 | TRBV5-1 | CASSLTGASYEQYF
TRBJ1-4 | TRBV5-1 | CASSFGVTNEKLFF
TRBJ1-4 | TRBV30 | CAWSNNRAEKLFF
TRBJ2-3 | TRBV28 | CASDKGLAGADTQYF
TRBJ2-7 | TRBV11-2 | CASSAHYEQYF
TRBJ2-7 | TRBV11-2 | CASSRGPYEQYF
TRBJ2-1 | TRBV30 | CAWSTGSYNEQFF
TRBJ2-3 | TRBV7-9 | CASSGSDLATDTQYF
TRBJ2-2 | TRBV27 | CASSPGLATGELFF
TRBJ2-5 | TRBV13 | CASSLRAGGRETQYF